The next 5 T cell receptor beta chains were all read from a single sample in a study of long-term antiretroviral therapy in people with HIV. Survey-level resolution applied to immunoSEQ assay v3.0. Generated by immunoSEQ multiplex PCR, the TCRdb table keeps only in-frame clones and is missing some. Of approximately 24,000 clones listed, roughly four fifths are singletons. The material was unsorted PBMCs, obtained 1.1 years before starting antiretroviral therapy. The receptors here all came from a woman between 25 and 40 years old with HIV.

The chain combines TRBV5-1 with TRBJ2-7; 8 bases are shared with TRBD1. This CDR3 is built from 12 residues. The germline gives CDR1 SGHRS, CDR2 YFSETQ. With 3 bases clipped from V and 6 bases from J, the junction kept 2 bases outside the gene matches. Here the CDR3 reads CASSSQGAEQYF. The CDR3 DNA reads TGCGCCAGCAGCTCGCAGGGGGCCGAGCAGTACTTC.

The chain is built from TRBV28 and TRBJ2-1; D gene unclear. The germline gives CDR1 MDHEN, CDR2 SYDVKM. The ends were cut back, 8 bases at V and 5 bases at J, with 13 bases in the middle. This CDR3 is 13 amino acids long. CDR3 sequence (DNA): TGTGCCAGCGTCGGGTGGGCGGACAATGAGCAGTTCTTC. It is translated as CASVGWADNEQFF.

The chain combines TRBV9 with TRBJ2-3; TRBD1 aligns across 9 bases. This CDR3 has 16 residues. J gave up 3 bases and V 4 bases, and 9 bases lay outside the gene matches. The germline CDR1 and CDR2 sequences are SGDLS and YYNGEE. Here the CDR3 DNA reads TGTGCCAGCAGCTTCCGGACAGGGGAAGGTACAGATACGCAGTATTTT. Translated, it gives CASSFRTGEGTDTQYF.

The rearrangement joins TRBV5-5 to TRBJ2-5; possibly TRBD1 for D (6 bases). The ends were cut back, 0 bases at V and 4 bases at J, with 16 bases in the middle. Looked up from germline, CDR1 is SGHKS and CDR2 is YYEKEE (reference sequence). The length of the CDR3 is 16 residues. The CDR3 protein is CASSLVGSAGVETQYF. Here the CDR3 DNA reads TGTGCCAGCAGCTTGGTAGGGTCGGCAGGGGTAGAGACCCAGTACTTC.

The chain carries TRBV2 and TRBJ2-7; D remains unclear. V was cut by 3 bases and J by 0 bases, with 12 bases left in between. This CDR3 has 15 residues. Germline CDR1 and CDR2: SNHLY and FYNNEI. CDR3 region: CASSEARFNSYEQYV. CDR3 in DNA: TGTGCCAGCAGTGAGGCCCGATTCAACTCCTACGAGCAGTACGTC.